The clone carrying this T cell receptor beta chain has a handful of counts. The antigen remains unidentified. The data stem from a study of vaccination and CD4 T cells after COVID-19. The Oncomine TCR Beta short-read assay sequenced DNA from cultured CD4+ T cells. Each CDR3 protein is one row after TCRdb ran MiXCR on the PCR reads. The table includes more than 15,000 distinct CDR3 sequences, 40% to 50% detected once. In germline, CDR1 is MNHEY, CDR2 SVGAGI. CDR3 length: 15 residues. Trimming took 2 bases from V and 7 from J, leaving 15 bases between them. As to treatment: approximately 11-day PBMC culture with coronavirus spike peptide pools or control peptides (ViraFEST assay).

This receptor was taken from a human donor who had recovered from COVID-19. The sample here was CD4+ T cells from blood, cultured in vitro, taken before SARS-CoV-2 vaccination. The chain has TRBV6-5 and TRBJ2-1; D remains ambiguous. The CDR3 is CASSYGVSRLNEQFF. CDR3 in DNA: TGTGCCAGCAGTTACGGGGTATCGAGGTTGAATGAGCAGTTCTTC.